Following are 11 T cell receptor beta chains from one sample sequenced in a study of shared clonotypes between healthy human individuals. Only in-frame clones appear in the TCRdb table, and some are missing; sequencing was by immunoSEQ multiplex PCR. The repertoire includes hundreds of thousands of clones, 96% of them detected once, and 0.06% sits in the top ten. Sequencing was done on a sample of naive CD4+ T cells sorted from blood. As to subset: CD45RA+ positively selected. The receptor set was obtained from a woman aged 30 to 39 in good health.

The chain couples TRBV27 to TRBJ1-1, with 8 bases aligning to TRBD1. This CDR3 comprises 15 residues. V shed 7 bases and J 0 bases; nucleotides not matched to a gene: 7. CDR1 and CDR2 from the germline V gene are MNHEY and SMNVEV (reference sequence). The DNA for the CDR3 is TGTGCCAGCAACGACAGGGGAGGGATGAACACTGAAGCTTTCTTT. Translating gives CASNDRGGMNTEAFF.

V gene TRBV20-1 combines with J gene TRBJ2-1; D not resolved. This CDR3 is 9 amino acids long. V dropped 6 bases and J dropped 7 bases, with 4 bases sitting between them. Germline assignment: CDR1 DFQATT and CDR2 SNEGSKA (reference sequence). CDR3 loop: CSANNEQFF. In nucleotides, the CDR3 is TGCAGTGCCAATAATGAGCAGTTCTTC.

V gene TRBV7-9 combines with J gene TRBJ1-1; no clear D gene. The CDR3 length is 12 residues. The V end lost 5 bases, the J end lost 7 bases, and 11 bases lay between the germline ends. Germline V gene data show CDR1 as SEHNR and CDR2 as FQNEAQ (reference sequence). The CDR3, as DNA: TGTGCCAGCAGCCCCTCGGGCGGTGAAGCTTTCTTT. This encodes CASSPSGGEAFF.

The V and J genes are TRBV4-2 and TRBJ2-7, with a possible D match to TRBD2 (5 bases). The CDR3 loop spans 13 amino acids. V was shortened by 5 bases and J by 1 base, with 9 bases between the two germline ends. Germline V gene sequence: CDR1 LGHNA, CDR2 YNFKEQ. CDR3 coding DNA: TGTGCCAGCAGCTTACTAGAGTCCTACGAGCAGTACTTC. It codes for CASSLLESYEQYF.

This clone was counted only a few times. The genes are TRBV11-2 and TRBJ2-7; 8 nucleotides match TRBD1. The CDR3 consists of 13 residues. Germline lookup yields CDR1 SGHAT and CDR2 FQNNGV. V lost 6 bases, J lost 2 bases, and 3 bases stayed unmatched. The CDR3 nucleotides are TGTGCCAGCAGAGGGACAGGAGCCTACGAGCAGTACTTC. Protein product: CASRGTGAYEQYF. The full variable domain, rest sourced from reference TRBV11-2 and TRBJ2-7, is EAGVAQSPRYKIIEKRQSVAFWCNPISGHATLYWYQQILGQGPKLLIQFQNNGVVDDSQLPKDRFSAERLKGVDSTLKIQPAKLEDSAVYLCASRGTGAYEQYFGPGTRLTVT.

V and J are TRBV2 and TRBJ2-7, with D uncertain. There are 12 residues in the CDR3. V gave up 6 bases and J gave up 2 bases, with 8 bases separating them. CDR1 is SNHLY and CDR2 is FYNNEI in the germline V gene. CDR3 residues: CASRDGPYEQYF. The DNA of the CDR3 is TGTGCCAGCAGGGACGGTCCCTACGAGCAGTACTTC.

The V gene is TRBV10-3, the J gene TRBJ1-6; no definite D call. CDR1 and CDR2 from the germline V gene are ENHRY and SYGVKD. The CDR3 is made up of 12 amino acids. Trimming took 7 bases from V and 13 from J, leaving 14 bases between them. CDR3 protein: CAIKREGSPLHF. Written as DNA, the CDR3 is TGTGCCATCAAGAGAGAAGGGAGTCCCCTCCACTTT.

The chain joins TRBV7-3 to TRBJ2-2; no clear D gene. CDR3 length: 13 residues. Germline CDR1 reads SGHTA; CDR2 reads FQGTGA. Between the trimmed V and J ends, which lost 0 bases and 5 bases, there was a span of 4 bases. The CDR3 loop reads CASSLTRTGELFF. Written as DNA, the CDR3 is TGTGCCAGCAGCTTAACTCGGACCGGGGAGCTGTTTTTT.

V and J are TRBV28 and TRBJ1-1, with 8 bases fitting TRBD1. The CDR3 is 13 amino acids. J lost 4 bases, V lost 4 bases, and 2 bases had no gene match. Germline-derived CDR1 and CDR2 are MDHEN and SYDVKM. CDR3 nucleotides: TGTGCCAGCAGTTCAGGGGGCTTCACTGAAGCTTTCTTT. The encoded protein is CASSSGGFTEAFF.

The rearrangement links TRBV2 to TRBJ2-7; the match to TRBD1 covers 10 bases. The V gene end was trimmed by 6 bases and the J gene end by 4 bases; junction bases not matched to a gene: 12. The CDR3 is made up of 16 amino acids. Germline CDR1 and CDR2: SNHLY and FYNNEI. The CDR3 spells CASSASRQGAGYEQYF. The CDR3 nucleotides read TGTGCCAGCAGCGCCAGCCGACAGGGGGCTGGGTACGAGCAGTACTTC. The full variable domain, completed using reference TRBV2 and TRBJ2-7, is EPEVTQTPSHQVTQMGQEVILRCVPISNHLYFYWYRQILGQKVEFLVSFYNNEISEKSEIFDDQFSVERPDGSNFTLKIRSTKLEDSAMYFCASSASRQGAGYEQYFGPGTRLTVT.

The J gene is TRBJ2-2, the V gene TRBV5-1; 8 bases map to TRBD2. With V trimmed by 2 bases and J by 2 bases, 5 bases remained unmatched. Germline V gene data show CDR1 as SGHRS and CDR2 as YFSETQ. This CDR3 comprises 16 residues. In DNA form, the CDR3 reads TGCGCCAGCAGCTTTTCTAGCGGGTACAACACCGGGGAGCTGTTTTTT. It translates to CASSFSSGYNTGELFF.